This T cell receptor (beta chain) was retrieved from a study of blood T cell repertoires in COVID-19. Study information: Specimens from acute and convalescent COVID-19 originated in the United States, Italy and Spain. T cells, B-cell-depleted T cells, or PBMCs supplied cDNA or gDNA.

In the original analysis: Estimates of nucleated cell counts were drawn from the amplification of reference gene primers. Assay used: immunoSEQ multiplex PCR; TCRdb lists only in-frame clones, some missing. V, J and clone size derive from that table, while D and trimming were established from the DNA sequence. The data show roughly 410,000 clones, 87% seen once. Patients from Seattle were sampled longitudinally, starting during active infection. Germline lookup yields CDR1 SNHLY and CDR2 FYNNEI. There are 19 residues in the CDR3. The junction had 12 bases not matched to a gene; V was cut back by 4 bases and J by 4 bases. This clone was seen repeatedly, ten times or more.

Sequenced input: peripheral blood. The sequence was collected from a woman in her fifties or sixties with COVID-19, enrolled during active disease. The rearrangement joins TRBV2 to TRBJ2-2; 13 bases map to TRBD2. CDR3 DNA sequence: TGTGCCAGCAGTGCAATAGGGACTAGCGGGATCCCCAGCACCGGGGAGCTGTTTTTT. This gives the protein CASSAIGTSGIPSTGELFF. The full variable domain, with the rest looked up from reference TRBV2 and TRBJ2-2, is EPEVTQTPSHQVTQMGQEVILRCVPISNHLYFYWYRQILGQKVEFLVSFYNNEISEKSEIFDDQFSVERPDGSNFTLKIRSTKLEDSAMYFCASSAIGTSGIPSTGELFFGEGSRLTVL.